The 6 T cell receptor beta chains presented below share a single source sample, sequenced in a study of blood T cell repertoires in COVID-19. Some clones are missing from TCRdb's copy, which holds only in-frame ones; the method was immunoSEQ multiplex PCR. Among about 140,000 clones, more than 75% were seen once, and the ten largest hold 4% to 4.5%. Sequencing used peripheral blood. These receptors were obtained from a woman aged 40-49 years with acute or convalescent COVID-19.

This rearrangement joins TRBV23-1 to TRBJ2-7; possibly TRBD1 for D (6 bases). TRBV23-1 is flagged as an ORF with uncertain function. This CDR3 is built from 15 residues. Trimming took off 0 bases at V and 2 bases at J, with 11 bases between the two ends. The CDR3 nucleotides read TGCGCCAGCAGTCAATCCCCAGGGGCTCCCTACGAGCAGTACTTC. Translation: CASSQSPGAPYEQYF.

CDR3 protein: CASSPPNGGQGNYGYTF. CDR3 nucleotides: TGTGCCAGCTCACCACCTAACGGGGGACAGGGAAACTATGGCTACACCTTC. The chain employs TRBV18 and TRBJ1-2, with 9 bases identical to TRBD1. Germline-derived CDR1 and CDR2 are KGHSH and LQKENI. The CDR3 has 17 amino acids. V shed 0 bases and J 2 bases; nucleotides not matched to a gene: 7.

This rearrangement joins TRBV5-5 to TRBJ2-7; 9 nucleotides match TRBD2. The CDR3 length is 17 residues. The V segment lost 4 bases and the J segment 4 bases; nucleotides outside the gene matches: 15. CDR1 and CDR2 (germline): SGHKS, YYEKEE (reference sequence). The CDR3 nucleotides read TGTGCCAGCAGCCCGAAAGCGTGGCGGGAGGGCATTTACGAGCAGTACTTC. Translating gives CASSPKAWREGIYEQYF.

The V gene is TRBV5-4, the J gene TRBJ1-2; no firm D call. Looked up from germline, CDR1 is SGHNT and CDR2 is YYREEE (reference sequence). V was pared by 0 bases and J by 8 bases, with 11 bases between. There are 13 residues in the CDR3. The CDR3 region has the DNA TGTGCCAGCAGCTTGGAGTCCCACTCCGGCTACACCTTC. It is translated as CASSLESHSGYTF.

The chain carries TRBV19 and TRBJ2-3; unclear D gene. V gave up 4 bases and J gave up 0 bases, with 5 bases separating them. The CDR3 totals 13 residues. The germline CDR1 and CDR2 sequences are LNHDA and SQIVND (reference sequence). For the CDR3, the DNA is TGTGCCAGTAGTACCCAGAGCACAGATACGCAGTATTTT. Its translation is CASSTQSTDTQYF.

The chain combines TRBV5-5 with TRBJ1-1, with D perhaps matching TRBD1 (5 bases). Trimming stripped 0 bases from V and 0 bases from J, with 15 bases between. The length of the CDR3 is 17 residues. Germline CDR1 and CDR2: SGHKS and YYEKEE (reference sequence). The CDR3 nucleotides read TGTGCCAGCAGCTTGGGAGGTTGGGGCCACATGAACACTGAAGCTTTCTTT. Translated, it gives CASSLGGWGHMNTEAFF.